These T cell receptor beta chains were read from a single sample in a study of monozygotic twins with inflammatory bowel disease. TCRdb re-called the 5' RACE reads and catalogs CDR3 proteins one per entry, DNA excluded. Recorded for this sample: approximately 340,000 distinct CDR3 sequences. The sample comprised blood. The receptors come from a human donor with ulcerative colitis or Crohn's disease, or a healthy co-twin of an affected twin (not recorded which). Both conserved end residues are part of each CDR3.

J	V	CDR3
TRBJ1-1	TRBV29-1	CSSDGRGGTEAFF
TRBJ2-7	TRBV6-2/TRBV6-3	CASSYDLRYEQYF
TRBJ1-5	TRBV30	CAWADRLNQPQHF
TRBJ1-2	TRBV20-1	CSASRDSGLGYTF
TRBJ2-5	TRBV5-1	CASSSVAGVGETQYF
TRBJ2-1	TRBV30	CAWSISNEQFF
TRBJ2-1	TRBV7-9	CASSFRDRVDEQFF
TRBJ1-1	TRBV10-3	CAISSQGRMNTEAFF
TRBJ2-1	TRBV7-8	CASSPYPGQGGNEQFF
TRBJ2-1	TRBV5-1	CASSSISGRARNEQFF
TRBJ2-6	TRBV28	CASSPTGGSGANVLTF
TRBJ1-1	TRBV5-1	CASSLVAGGYTEAFF
TRBJ2-7	TRBV5-1	CASSLLYREEQYF
TRBJ1-1	TRBV2	CASKTWTGMNTEAFF
TRBJ2-7	TRBV7-2	CASSPPRLGGYEQYF
TRBJ2-3	TRBV4-2	CASSLRTSGGADTQYF
TRBJ2-1	TRBV12-3/TRBV12-4	CASSGQGWDEQFF
TRBJ2-2	TRBV27	CASSPSGRAAGELFF
TRBJ1-2	TRBV4-1	CASSQVGTVDYGYTF
TRBJ2-7	TRBV29-1	CSILGPGYEQYF